A selection of T cell receptor beta chains follows, all from one sample in a study of graft-versus-host responses after intestinal transplantation. These TCRs are of unknown antigen specificity. Measured with immunoSEQ multiplex PCR; TCRdb has only the in-frame clones, and not every one. This sample has tens of thousands of clones, with roughly 93% found just once. The material sequenced was unstimulated CD4+ T cells sorted from spleen or lymph node cells, taken before transplant. The receptors were sampled from a human donor who was the organ donor for an intestinal transplant. Each CDR3 is given with its conserved first and last residue. The D gene is left open where the match is weak. Clone size is given for some rows only: seen once, a few or many times, or a class if the clone is expanded.

length,V,D,J,size,DNA,CDR3
16,TRBV4-2,.,TRBJ1-1,.,TGTGCCAGCAGCCAAGAAAAGAGGGGCGCGAACACTGAAGCTTTCTTT,CASSQEKRGANTEAFF
16,TRBV7-2,TRBD2,TRBJ2-3,once,TGTGCCAGCAGCTTAAAGTCTAGCGGGGGCCTCTATACGCAGTATTTT,CASSLKSSGGLYTQYF
16,TRBV7-8,.,TRBJ1-6,.,TGTGCCAGCAGCTTAGCTAGGCAGGGAGGTAATTCACCCCTCCACTTT,CASSLARQGGNSPLHF
16,TRBV7-2,TRBD1,TRBJ1-4,.,TGTGCCAGCAGCTCTCCCCACAGGGGATCTAATGAAAAACTGTTTTTT,CASSSPHRGSNEKLFF
11,TRBV20-1,.,TRBJ1-1,.,TGCAGTGCTAGTGGGTGGGGGGGAGCTTTCTTT,CSASGWGGAFF
12,TRBV29-1,.,TRBJ1-2,.,TGCAGCGTTGTGTCGCCAGGTCTTGGCTACACCTTC,CSVVSPGLGYTF
15,TRBV5-4,TRBD1,TRBJ1-4,.,TGTGCCAGCGCCAAAAACACAGGGGGCCAGGAAAAACTGTTTTTT,CASAKNTGGQEKLFF
16,TRBV5-1,TRBD2,TRBJ2-1,once,TGCGCCAGCAGCTCTATTCAGGGAGGGTATTACAATGAGCAGTTCTTC,CASSSIQGGYYNEQFF
13,TRBV2,TRBD1,TRBJ2-5,.,TGTGCCAGCAGCCAGGGGGCAGGAGAGACCCAGTACTTC,CASSQGAGETQYF
19,TRBV5-1,TRBD1,TRBJ1-5,.,TGCGCCAGCAGCTCCGGACAGGGGGTGACAAGGTTTGTCAATCAGCCCCAGCATTTT,CASSSGQGVTRFVNQPQHF
12,TRBV7-9,.,TRBJ1-3,.,TGTGCCAGCAGCCCAAGACGGGAGGCCATATATTTT,CASSPRREAIYF
16,TRBV5-6,TRBD1,TRBJ2-5,few,TGTGCCAGCAGCTTTGGGGGGACAGGGGGCTTGGAGACCCAGTACTTC,CASSFGGTGGLETQYF
11,TRBV2,.,TRBJ1-1,.,TGTGCCAGCAGTGAATTGGCAGAAGCTTTCTTT,CASSELAEAFF
19,TRBV10-3,TRBD2,TRBJ2-3,.,TGTGCCATCAAGAACAGGGCCGTGGCTAGCGGGGGGCGCACAGATACGCAGTATTTT,CAIKNRAVASGGRTDTQYF
19,TRBV11-3,.,TRBJ2-6,.,TGTGCCAGCAGCTTAGCCAGCCGGGGGTTTTACTCTGGGGCCAACGTCCTGACTTTC,CASSLASRGFYSGANVLTF
13,TRBV11-2,TRBD2,TRBJ2-7,.,TGTGCCAGCAGCTGGGGGGAGGGAACCGAGCAGTACTTC,CASSWGEGTEQYF
13,TRBV7-8,.,TRBJ2-7,.,TGTGCCAGCAGCTTATGGCAGGATCGCGAGCAGTACTTC,CASSLWQDREQYF
13,TRBV5-4,.,TRBJ1-2,.,TGTGCCAGCAGCTTGGGAGGGGAGCTACGCTACACCTTC,CASSLGGELRYTF
14,TRBV28,.,TRBJ2-2,few,TGTGCCAGCAGTGACGCTAGGCCCGGCGGGGAGCTGTTTTTT,CASSDARPGGELFF
14,TRBV15,.,TRBJ2-5,.,TGTGCCACCAGCAGGGGGGCAGGCGCGAAGACCCAGTACTTC,CATSRGAGAKTQYF
14,TRBV6-1,TRBD1,TRBJ2-7,.,TGTGCCAGCAGCGCGGTAGGGGACAGCTACGAGCAGTACTTC,CASSAVGDSYEQYF
16,TRBV4-3,.,TRBJ2-7,once,TGCGCCAGCAGCCAAGATCCGAGGGGGGGCCGCGACGAGCAGTACTTC,CASSQDPRGGRDEQYF
15,TRBV7-2,.,TRBJ2-7,.,TGTGCCAGCAGTCAAAATTACGGCGTGACCTACGAGCAGTACTTC,CASSQNYGVTYEQYF
17,TRBV6-1,TRBD2,TRBJ2-5,.,TGTGCCAGCAGTGTGGGGGGGTCGGGGAAGGATCAAGAGACCCAGTACTTC,CASSVGGSGKDQETQYF
15,TRBV13,.,TRBJ2-7,.,TGTGCCAGCAGCCCATACAGCGGTAAAACCTACGAGCAGTACTTC,CASSPYSGKTYEQYF
13,TRBV5-8,.,TRBJ1-6,.,TGTGCCAGCAGCCCCGTCTATAATTCACCCCTCCACTTT,CASSPVYNSPLHF
18,TRBV19,TRBD2,TRBJ2-7,.,TGTGCCAGTAGTTTAACCGGGACTAGCGGGGGGGCCACCTACGAGCAGTACTTC,CASSLTGTSGGATYEQYF
16,TRBV5-6,TRBD1,TRBJ1-3,.,TGTGCCAGCAGCTCAGGGGACAGGTCTTCCGGAAACACCATATATTTT,CASSSGDRSSGNTIYF
15,TRBV4-1,.,TRBJ2-7,once,TGCGCCAGCAGCCAAGCTCTGGGGGTCGTCTACGAGCAGTACTTC,CASSQALGVVYEQYF
13,TRBV6-5,TRBD2,TRBJ2-5,.,TGTGCCAGCAGGCCGGGGGGTTACGAGACCCAGTACTTC,CASRPGGYETQYF
14,TRBV2,TRBD1,TRBJ1-5,.,TGTGCCAGCAGTTCTCTGGACAGGGGACAGCCCCAGCATTTT,CASSSLDRGQPQHF
12,TRBV30,.,TRBJ2-1,.,TGTGCCTGGAGTGTTCAGTACAATGAGCAGTTCTTC,CAWSVQYNEQFF
15,TRBV7-2,.,TRBJ1-6,.,TGTGCCAGCAGCTTAATGGGATCGTCGCATGCACCCCTCCACTTT,CASSLMGSSHAPLHF
17,TRBV7-9,.,TRBJ2-3,.,TGTGCCAGCAGCGCACTCACTAGGACACTAAGCACAGATACGCAGTATTTT,CASSALTRTLSTDTQYF
14,TRBV28,.,TRBJ1-6,.,TGTGCCAGCATCAGTCATGGCGGGAATTCACCCCTCCACTTT,CASISHGGNSPLHF
16,TRBV4-1,TRBD2,TRBJ2-3,.,TGCGCCAGCAGCCCCCAACTAGCGGGGGGCCAGGCTACGCAGTATTTT,CASSPQLAGGQATQYF
14,TRBV11-3,.,TRBJ1-2,.,TGTGCCAGTAGCTCCTCCATCGACCTATATGGCTACACCTTC,CASSSSIDLYGYTF
12,TRBV11-2,.,TRBJ2-1,.,TGTGCCAGCAGCCTGAACAGGGTAGTATTGCTCTTC,CASSLNRVVLLF
12,TRBV29-1,.,TRBJ1-1,.,TGCAGCGTTGAGGGCCTGGGGACTGAAGCTTTCTTT,CSVEGLGTEAFF
15,TRBV2,.,TRBJ1-2,.,TGTGCCAGCAGTGCGGGGCAGGGCGCCATAGGTGGCTACACCTTC,CASSAGQGAIGGYTF
13,TRBV6-5,.,TRBJ2-7,.,TGTGCCAGCAGTTATAGGGGGGCCTACGAGCAGTACTTC,CASSYRGAYEQYF
13,TRBV6-6,.,TRBJ1-1,.,TGTGCCAGCAGTACACTCTCGAACACTGAAGCTTTCTTT,CASSTLSNTEAFF
19,TRBV7-2,TRBD2,TRBJ2-1,.,TGTGCCAGCAGCTTCAGCGGACTAGCGGGGGACGCGTCCTACAATGAGCAGTTCTTC,CASSFSGLAGDASYNEQFF
14,TRBV28,TRBD2,TRBJ2-4,.,TGTGCCAGCAGTTTACTAGCGGGGGGGAACATTCAGTACTTC,CASSLLAGGNIQYF
14,TRBV11-2,.,TRBJ2-7,once,TGTGCCAGCAGCCGGACAGAGGGCTCCTACGAGCAGTACTTC,CASSRTEGSYEQYF
14,TRBV2,.,TRBJ2-3,.,TGTGCCAGCAGTGAAGCGCCGGCTAGGAGGACGCAGTATTTT,CASSEAPARRTQYF
13,TRBV7-2,.,TRBJ2-3,.,TGTGCCAGCAGCTTAGCGACCACAGATACGCAGTATTTT,CASSLATTDTQYF
14,TRBV27,.,TRBJ2-4,.,TGTGCCAGCTCAAATGACTGGGGGCGGGACATTCAGTACTTC,CASSNDWGRDIQYF
13,TRBV18,TRBD1,TRBJ1-3,.,TGTGCCAGCACCGGACAGGGACCAAACACCATATATTTT,CASTGQGPNTIYF
19,TRBV9,TRBD2,TRBJ2-1,few,TGTGCCAGCAGCGCACGACTAGCGGGGGGGCGGTTGAACATAGATGAGCAGTTCTTC,CASSARLAGGRLNIDEQFF
14,TRBV27,.,TRBJ2-7,.,TGTGCCAGCAGTTTACAGGGAAGGGAGTTCGAGCAGTACTTC,CASSLQGREFEQYF
15,TRBV7-3,TRBD1,TRBJ2-3,.,TGTGCCAGCAGCTTAACGGGCAGGGGGACAGATACGCAGTATTTT,CASSLTGRGTDTQYF
13,TRBV28,TRBD1,TRBJ2-7,.,TGTGCCAGCGTGGGGACAGGGTCCTACGAGCAGTACTTC,CASVGTGSYEQYF
14,TRBV6-5,TRBD2,TRBJ2-3,.,TGTGCCAGCAGCCGGGACTATAACACAGATACGCAGTATTTT,CASSRDYNTDTQYF
14,TRBV6-1,.,TRBJ1-4,.,TGTGCCAGCAGTGGTCGCACAACTAATGAAAAACTGTTTTTT,CASSGRTTNEKLFF
13,TRBV9,.,TRBJ1-1,.,TGTGCCAGCAGCGCGACAGGGAACACTGAAGCTTTCTTT,CASSATGNTEAFF
13,TRBV29-1,TRBD1,TRBJ1-1,.,TGCAGCGTTGACAGGGGGCAGGGCACTGAAGCTTTCTTT,CSVDRGQGTEAFF
14,TRBV5-1,.,TRBJ2-5,.,TGCGCCAGCAGCCTCGGACAGGGAGGGGAGACCCAGTACTTC,CASSLGQGGETQYF